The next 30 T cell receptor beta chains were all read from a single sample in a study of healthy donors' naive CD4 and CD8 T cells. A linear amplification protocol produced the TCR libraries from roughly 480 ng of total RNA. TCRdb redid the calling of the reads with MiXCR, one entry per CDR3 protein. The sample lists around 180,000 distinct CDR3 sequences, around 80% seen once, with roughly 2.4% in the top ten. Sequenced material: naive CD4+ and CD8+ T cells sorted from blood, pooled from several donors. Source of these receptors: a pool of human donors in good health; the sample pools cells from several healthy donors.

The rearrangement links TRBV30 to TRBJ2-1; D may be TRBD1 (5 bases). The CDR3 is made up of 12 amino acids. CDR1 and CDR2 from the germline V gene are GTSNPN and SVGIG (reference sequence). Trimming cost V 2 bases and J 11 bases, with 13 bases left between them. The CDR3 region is CAWSRSGYQQFF. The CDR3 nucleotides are TGTGCCTGGAGTAGATCAGGGTATCAGCAGTTCTTC.

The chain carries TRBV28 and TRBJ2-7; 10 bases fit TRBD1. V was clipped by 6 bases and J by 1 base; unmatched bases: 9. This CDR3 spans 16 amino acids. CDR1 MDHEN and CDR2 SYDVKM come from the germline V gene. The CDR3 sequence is CASSKPGQGISYEQYF. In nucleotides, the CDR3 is TGTGCCAGCAGCAAACCGGGACAGGGGATATCCTACGAGCAGTACTTC.

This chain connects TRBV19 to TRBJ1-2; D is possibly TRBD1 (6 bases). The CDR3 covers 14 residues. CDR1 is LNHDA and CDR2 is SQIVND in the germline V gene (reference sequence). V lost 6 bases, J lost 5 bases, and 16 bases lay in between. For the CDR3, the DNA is TGTGCCAGTAGAGATGACAGGCTTCATTATGGCTACACCTTC. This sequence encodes CASRDDRLHYGYTF.

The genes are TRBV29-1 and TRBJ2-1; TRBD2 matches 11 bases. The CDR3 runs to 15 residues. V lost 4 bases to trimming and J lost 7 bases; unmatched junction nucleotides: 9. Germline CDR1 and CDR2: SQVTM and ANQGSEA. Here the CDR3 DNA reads TGCAGCGTTGCCCTTACTAGCGGGAGAGGGAATGAGCAGTTCTTC. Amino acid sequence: CSVALTSGRGNEQFF.

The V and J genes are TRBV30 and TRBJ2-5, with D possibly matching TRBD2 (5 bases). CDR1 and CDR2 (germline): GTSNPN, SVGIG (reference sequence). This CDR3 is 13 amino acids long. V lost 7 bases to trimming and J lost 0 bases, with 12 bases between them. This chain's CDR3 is CAFAPGYQETQYF. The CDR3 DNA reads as TGTGCCTTCGCCCCGGGGTACCAAGAGACCCAGTACTTC.

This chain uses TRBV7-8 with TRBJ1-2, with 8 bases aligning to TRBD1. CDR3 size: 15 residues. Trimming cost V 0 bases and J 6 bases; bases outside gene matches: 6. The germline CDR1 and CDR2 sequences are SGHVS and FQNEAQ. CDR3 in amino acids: CASSLALTGVDGYTF. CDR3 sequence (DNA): TGTGCCAGCAGCTTAGCACTGACAGGGGTTGATGGCTACACCTTC.

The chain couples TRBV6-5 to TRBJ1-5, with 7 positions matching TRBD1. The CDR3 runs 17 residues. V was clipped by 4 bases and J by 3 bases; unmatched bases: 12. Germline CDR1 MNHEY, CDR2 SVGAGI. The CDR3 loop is CASSSLSLTGNNQPQHF. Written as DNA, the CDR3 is TGTGCCAGCAGTTCCCTCTCCCTGACAGGGAACAATCAGCCCCAGCATTTT.

CDR3 coding DNA: TGTGCCTGGAGTGTACGCGGCAGCAACTATGGCTACACCTTC. Residues: CAWSVRGSNYGYTF. The J gene is TRBJ1-2, the V gene TRBV30; D uncertain. Germline V gene data show CDR1 as GTSNPN and CDR2 as SVGIG (reference sequence). The CDR3 runs to 14 residues. Deletions cut 0 bases from V and 2 bases from J, with 10 bases between. Full variable domain (remainder filled in from reference TRBV30 and TRBJ1-2): SQTIHQWPATLVQPVGSPLSLECTVEGTSNPNLYWYRQAAGRGLQLLFYSVGIGQISSEVPQNLSASRPQDRQFILSSKKLLLSDSGFYLCAWSVRGSNYGYTFGSGTRLTVV.

Here the CDR3 reads CASRSSGYGYTF. The DNA for the CDR3 is TGTGCCAGCAGGTCCTCAGGGTACGGCTACACCTTC. V and J are TRBV6-1 and TRBJ1-2; D may be TRBD1 (5 bases). Per the germline V gene, CDR1 is MNHNS and CDR2 is SASEGT. Trimming stripped 6 bases from V and 8 bases from J, with 13 bases between. The CDR3 is 12 amino acids.

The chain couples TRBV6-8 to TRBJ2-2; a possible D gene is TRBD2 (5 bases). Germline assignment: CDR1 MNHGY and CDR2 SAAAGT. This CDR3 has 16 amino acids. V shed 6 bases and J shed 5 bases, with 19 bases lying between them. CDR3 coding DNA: TGTGCCAGCAGATTAGCAGGAGGACGAGAGACCGGGGAGCTGTTTTTT. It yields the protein CASRLAGGRETGELFF.

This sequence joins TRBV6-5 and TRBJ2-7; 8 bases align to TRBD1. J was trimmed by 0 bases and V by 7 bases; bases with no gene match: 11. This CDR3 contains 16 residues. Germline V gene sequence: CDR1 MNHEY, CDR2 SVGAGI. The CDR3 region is CASTLYGQGSSYEQYF. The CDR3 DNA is TGTGCCAGCACCTTATACGGACAGGGTTCCTCCTACGAGCAGTACTTC.

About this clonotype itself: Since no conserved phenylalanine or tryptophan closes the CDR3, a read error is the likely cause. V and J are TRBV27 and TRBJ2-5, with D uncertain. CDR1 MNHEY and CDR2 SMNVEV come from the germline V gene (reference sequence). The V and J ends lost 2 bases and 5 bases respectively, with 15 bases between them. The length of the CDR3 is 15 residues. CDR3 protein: CASSLTPGHGETQYL. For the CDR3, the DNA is TGTGCCAGCAGTTTAACACCCGGGCACGGGGAGACCCAGTACCTC.

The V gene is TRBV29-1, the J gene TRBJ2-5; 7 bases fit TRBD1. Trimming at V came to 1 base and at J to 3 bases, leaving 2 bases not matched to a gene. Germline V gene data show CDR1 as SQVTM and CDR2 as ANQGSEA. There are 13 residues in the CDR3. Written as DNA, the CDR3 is TGCAGCGTTGAAGGTGGGACAGAAGAGACCCAGTACTTC. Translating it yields CSVEGGTEETQYF.

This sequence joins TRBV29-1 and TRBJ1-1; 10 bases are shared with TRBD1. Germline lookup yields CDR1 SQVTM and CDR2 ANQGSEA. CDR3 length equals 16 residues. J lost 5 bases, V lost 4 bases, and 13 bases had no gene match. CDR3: CSVGNAPGQGRTEAFF. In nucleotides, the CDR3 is TGCAGCGTTGGGAACGCCCCGGGACAGGGGAGGACTGAAGCTTTCTTT. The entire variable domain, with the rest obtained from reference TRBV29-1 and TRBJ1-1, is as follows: SAVISQKPSRDICQRGTSLTIQCQVDSQVTMMFWYRQQPGQSLTLIATANQGSEATYESGFVIDKFPISRPNLTFSTLTVSNMSPEDSSIYLCSVGNAPGQGRTEAFFGQGTRLTVV.

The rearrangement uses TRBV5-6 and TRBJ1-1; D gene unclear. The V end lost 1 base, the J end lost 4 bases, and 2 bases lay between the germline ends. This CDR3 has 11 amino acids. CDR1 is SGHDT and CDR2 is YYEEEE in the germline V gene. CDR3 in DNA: TGTGCCAGCAGCTTGTTCACTGAAGCTTTCTTT. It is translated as CASSLFTEAFF. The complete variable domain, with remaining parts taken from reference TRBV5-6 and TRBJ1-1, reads DAGVTQSPTHLIKTRGQQVTLRCSPKSGHDTVSWYQQALGQGPQFIFQYYEEEERQRGNFPDRFSGHQFPNYSSELNVNALLLGDSALYLCASSLFTEAFFGQGTRLTVV.

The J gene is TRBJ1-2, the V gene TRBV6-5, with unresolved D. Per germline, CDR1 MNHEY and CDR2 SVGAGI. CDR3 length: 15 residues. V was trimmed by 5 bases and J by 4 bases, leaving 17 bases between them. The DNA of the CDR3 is TGTGCCAGCAGTCGCGGGGTCTCCCTGGGCTATGGCTACACCTTC. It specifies CASSRGVSLGYGYTF.

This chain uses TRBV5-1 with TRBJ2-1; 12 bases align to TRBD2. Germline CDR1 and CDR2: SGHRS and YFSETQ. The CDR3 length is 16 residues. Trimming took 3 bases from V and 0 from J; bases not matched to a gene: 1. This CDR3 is CASSSTSGSSYNEQFF. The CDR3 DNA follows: TGCGCCAGCAGCTCGACTAGCGGGAGCTCCTACAATGAGCAGTTCTTC.

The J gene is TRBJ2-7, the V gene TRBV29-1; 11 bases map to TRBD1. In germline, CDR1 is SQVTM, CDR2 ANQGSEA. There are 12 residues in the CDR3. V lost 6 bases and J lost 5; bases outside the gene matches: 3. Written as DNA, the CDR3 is TGCAGCGTCTGGACAGGGGGCCACGAGCAGTACTTC. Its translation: CSVWTGGHEQYF.

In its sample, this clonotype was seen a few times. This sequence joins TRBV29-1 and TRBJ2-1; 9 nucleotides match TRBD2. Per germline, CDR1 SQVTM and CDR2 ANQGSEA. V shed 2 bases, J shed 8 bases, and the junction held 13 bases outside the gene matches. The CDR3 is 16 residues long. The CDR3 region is CSVEWVTSGRLYEQFF. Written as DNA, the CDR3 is TGCAGCGTTGAATGGGTAACTAGCGGGCGGCTCTATGAGCAGTTCTTC.

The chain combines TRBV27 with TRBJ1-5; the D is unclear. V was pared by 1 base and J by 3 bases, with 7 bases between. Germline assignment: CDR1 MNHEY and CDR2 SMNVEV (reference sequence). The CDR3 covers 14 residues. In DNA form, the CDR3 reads TGTGCCAGCAGTTTATTCGGGCCCAATCAGCCCCAGCATTTT. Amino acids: CASSLFGPNQPQHF.

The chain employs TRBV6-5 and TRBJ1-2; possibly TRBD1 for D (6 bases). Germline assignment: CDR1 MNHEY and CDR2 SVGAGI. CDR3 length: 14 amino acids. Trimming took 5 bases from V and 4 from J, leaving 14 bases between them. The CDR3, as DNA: TGTGCCAGCAGTCTCAGGGGTGCGAGCTATGGCTACACCTTC. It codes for CASSLRGASYGYTF.

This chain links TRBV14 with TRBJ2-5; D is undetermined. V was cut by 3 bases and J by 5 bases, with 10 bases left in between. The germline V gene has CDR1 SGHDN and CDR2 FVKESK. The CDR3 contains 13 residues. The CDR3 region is CASSQGLVETQYF. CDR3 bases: TGTGCCAGCAGCCAGGGTCTCGTCGAGACCCAGTACTTC. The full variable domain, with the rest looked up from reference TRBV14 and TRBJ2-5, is EAGVTQFPSHSVIEKGQTVTLRCDPISGHDNLYWYRRVMGKEIKFLLHFVKESKQDESGMPNNRFLAERTGGTYSTLKVQPAELEDSGVYFCASSQGLVETQYFGPGTRLLVL.

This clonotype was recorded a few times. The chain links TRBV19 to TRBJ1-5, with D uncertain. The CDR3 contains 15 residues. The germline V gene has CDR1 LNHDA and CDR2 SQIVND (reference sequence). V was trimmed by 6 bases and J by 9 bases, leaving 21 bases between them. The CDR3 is CASRPPGGVIGPQHF. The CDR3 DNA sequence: TGTGCCAGTAGACCACCGGGTGGGGTCATCGGGCCCCAGCATTTT.

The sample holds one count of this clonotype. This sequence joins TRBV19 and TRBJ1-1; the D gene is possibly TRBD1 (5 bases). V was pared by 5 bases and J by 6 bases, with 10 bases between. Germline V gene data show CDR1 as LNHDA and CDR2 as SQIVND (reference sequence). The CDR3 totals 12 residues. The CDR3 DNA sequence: TGTGCCAGTAGTGTCCAGGGAGCTGAAGCTTTCTTT. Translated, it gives CASSVQGAEAFF.

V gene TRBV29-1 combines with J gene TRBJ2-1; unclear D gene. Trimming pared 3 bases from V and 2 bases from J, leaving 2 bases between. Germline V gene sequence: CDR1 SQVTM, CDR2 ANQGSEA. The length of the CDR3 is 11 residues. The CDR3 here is CSVDPYNEQFF. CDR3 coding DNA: TGCAGCGTTGATCCCTACAATGAGCAGTTCTTC.

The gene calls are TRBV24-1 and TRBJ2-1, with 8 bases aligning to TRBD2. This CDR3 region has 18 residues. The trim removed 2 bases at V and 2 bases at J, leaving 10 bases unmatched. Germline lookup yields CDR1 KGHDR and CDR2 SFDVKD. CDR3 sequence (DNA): TGTGCCACCAGTGATTCGGATCCGGGACTAGGTACCTACAATGAGCAGTTCTTC. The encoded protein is CATSDSDPGLGTYNEQFF.

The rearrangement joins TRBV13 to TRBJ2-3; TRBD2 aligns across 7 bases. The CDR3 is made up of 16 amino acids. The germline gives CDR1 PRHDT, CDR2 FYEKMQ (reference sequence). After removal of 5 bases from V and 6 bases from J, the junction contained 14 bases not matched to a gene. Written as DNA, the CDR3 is TGTGCCAGCAGCCATTCTCCGGGACTACGAAGTGATACGCAGTATTTT. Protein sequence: CASSHSPGLRSDTQYF.

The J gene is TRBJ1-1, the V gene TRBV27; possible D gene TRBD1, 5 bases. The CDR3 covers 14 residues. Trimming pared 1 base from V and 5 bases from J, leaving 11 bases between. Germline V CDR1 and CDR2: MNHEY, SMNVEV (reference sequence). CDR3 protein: CASSLFEGWTEAFF. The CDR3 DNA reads TGTGCCAGCAGTTTATTTGAGGGGTGGACTGAAGCTTTCTTT.

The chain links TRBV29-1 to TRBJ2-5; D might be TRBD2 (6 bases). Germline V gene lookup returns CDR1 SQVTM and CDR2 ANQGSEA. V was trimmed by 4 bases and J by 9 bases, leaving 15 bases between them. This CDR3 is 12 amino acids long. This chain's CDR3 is CSVGAERVAQYF. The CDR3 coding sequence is TGCAGCGTTGGAGCCGAGCGGGTGGCCCAGTACTTC.

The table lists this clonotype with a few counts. The CDR3 nucleotides are TGTGCCAGCATGAAACACCGGTGGAATAATTCACCCCTCCACTTT. It encodes CASMKHRWNNSPLHF. This sequence joins TRBV6-5 and TRBJ1-6, with D unclear. The V and J ends lost 7 bases and 5 bases respectively, with 15 bases between them. The CDR3 loop spans 15 amino acids. Germline CDR1 and CDR2: MNHEY and SVGAGI.